These T cell receptor beta chains were read from a single sample in a study of shared clonotypes between healthy human individuals. Only in-frame clones appear in the TCRdb table, and some are missing; sequencing was by immunoSEQ multiplex PCR. The table lists roughly 890,000 clones, about 92% of them singletons. Sequencing was carried out using naive CD8+ T cells sorted from blood. These receptors were obtained from a man under 40 in good health. Both conserved end residues are part of each CDR3. A D gene is named only where the DNA matches it firmly.

j_call: TRBJ2-7; v_call: TRBV5-6; d_call: NA; cdr3_length: 13; cdr3_aa: CASSLETPYEQYF
j_call: TRBJ2-1; v_call: TRBV7-9; d_call: NA; cdr3_length: 16; cdr3_aa: CASSLPQTAGLNEQFF
j_call: TRBJ2-1; v_call: TRBV9; d_call: NA; cdr3_length: 13; cdr3_aa: CASSGARDNEQFF
j_call: TRBJ2-3; v_call: TRBV29-1; d_call: NA; cdr3_length: 13; cdr3_aa: CSVDDSNTDTQYF
j_call: TRBJ2-3; v_call: TRBV7-8; d_call: NA; cdr3_length: 15; cdr3_aa: CASSPRGPTASTQYF
j_call: TRBJ2-4; v_call: TRBV4-1; d_call: TRBD2; cdr3_length: 17; cdr3_aa: CASSQVRSGSGKDIQYF
j_call: TRBJ2-1; v_call: TRBV7-9; d_call: NA; cdr3_length: 13; cdr3_aa: CASSLTGYNEQFF
j_call: TRBJ1-2; v_call: TRBV28; d_call: TRBD1; cdr3_length: 16; cdr3_aa: CASSLHGTGVGYGYTF
j_call: TRBJ2-7; v_call: TRBV2; d_call: TRBD1; cdr3_length: 18; cdr3_aa: CASSKLPAGQDIFYEQYF
j_call: TRBJ2-5; v_call: TRBV30; d_call: TRBD2; cdr3_length: 16; cdr3_aa: CAWSAPSGRVQETQYF
j_call: TRBJ2-3; v_call: TRBV10-2; d_call: NA; cdr3_length: 12; cdr3_aa: CASLGLSDTQYF
j_call: TRBJ2-1; v_call: TRBV14; d_call: TRBD2; cdr3_length: 16; cdr3_aa: CASSQALAGGLNEQFF
j_call: TRBJ2-7; v_call: TRBV19; d_call: TRBD1; cdr3_length: 14; cdr3_aa: CASRLRDRGYEQYF
j_call: TRBJ2-7; v_call: TRBV30; d_call: NA; cdr3_length: 13; cdr3_aa: CAWSVGTEYEQYF
j_call: TRBJ2-7; v_call: TRBV7-9; d_call: NA; cdr3_length: 11; cdr3_aa: CASGYREEEYF
j_call: TRBJ2-1; v_call: TRBV11-2; d_call: NA; cdr3_length: 11; cdr3_aa: CASRDYNEQFF
j_call: TRBJ2-7; v_call: TRBV7-9; d_call: TRBD2; cdr3_length: 13; cdr3_aa: CASSPGTSGLRVF
j_call: TRBJ2-2; v_call: TRBV9; d_call: NA; cdr3_length: 16; cdr3_aa: CASSVEPRGRTGELFF
j_call: TRBJ1-5; v_call: TRBV28; d_call: TRBD1; cdr3_length: 16; cdr3_aa: CASSSYTGVGNQPQHF
j_call: TRBJ2-1; v_call: TRBV6-1; d_call: NA; cdr3_length: 13; cdr3_aa: CASSTHLYNEQFF
j_call: TRBJ2-7; v_call: TRBV6-4; d_call: TRBD2; cdr3_length: 14; cdr3_aa: CASTGCGRCSEQYF
j_call: TRBJ2-1; v_call: TRBV10-2; d_call: TRBD2; cdr3_length: 16; cdr3_aa: CASSSHKSGIQHEQFF
j_call: TRBJ1-5; v_call: TRBV30; d_call: NA; cdr3_length: 13; cdr3_aa: CAWSLGRGQPQHF
j_call: TRBJ2-1; v_call: TRBV25-1; d_call: NA; cdr3_length: 12; cdr3_aa: CASIGSYNEQFF
j_call: TRBJ2-7; v_call: TRBV5-6; d_call: TRBD1; cdr3_length: 13; cdr3_aa: CASSLRTGGEQYF
j_call: TRBJ2-5; v_call: TRBV27; d_call: NA; cdr3_length: 16; cdr3_aa: CASSLSADSLQETQYF
j_call: TRBJ1-5; v_call: TRBV15; d_call: TRBD1; cdr3_length: 15; cdr3_aa: CATARDRGLNQPQHF
j_call: TRBJ2-3; v_call: TRBV2; d_call: TRBD2; cdr3_length: 17; cdr3_aa: CASIPAPLAGSTDTQYF
j_call: TRBJ1-2; v_call: TRBV11-3; d_call: NA; cdr3_length: 16; cdr3_aa: CASSLGMDVINYGYTF
j_call: TRBJ1-2; v_call: TRBV11-2; d_call: NA; cdr3_length: 12; cdr3_aa: CASSQTGDGYTF
j_call: TRBJ2-2; v_call: TRBV5-6; d_call: TRBD1; cdr3_length: 15; cdr3_aa: CASSLGQGWSGELFF
j_call: TRBJ1-1; v_call: TRBV7-6; d_call: TRBD1; cdr3_length: 15; cdr3_aa: CASSLRRGDHTEAFF
j_call: TRBJ2-1; v_call: TRBV7-9; d_call: NA; cdr3_length: 13; cdr3_aa: CASSLASSDEQFF
j_call: TRBJ1-5; v_call: TRBV11-2; d_call: NA; cdr3_length: 16; cdr3_aa: CASSLGSGDGNQPQHF
j_call: TRBJ2-1; v_call: TRBV9; d_call: NA; cdr3_length: 15; cdr3_aa: CASSVESAPINEQFF
j_call: TRBJ1-2; v_call: TRBV6-1; d_call: TRBD1; cdr3_length: 14; cdr3_aa: CASVDRDRLYGYTF
j_call: TRBJ1-1; v_call: TRBV19; d_call: NA; cdr3_length: 14; cdr3_aa: CASTQGMANTEAFF
j_call: TRBJ2-4; v_call: TRBV27; d_call: NA; cdr3_length: 15; cdr3_aa: CASSPPSSAKNIQYF
j_call: TRBJ2-5; v_call: TRBV19; d_call: TRBD2; cdr3_length: 16; cdr3_aa: CASSTGLAAPQETQYF
j_call: TRBJ2-3; v_call: TRBV30; d_call: TRBD2; cdr3_length: 15; cdr3_aa: CAWSQGTSGSDTQYF
j_call: TRBJ1-2; v_call: TRBV6-1; d_call: NA; cdr3_length: 14; cdr3_aa: CASSEPTPRSGYTF
j_call: TRBJ1-5; v_call: TRBV5-1; d_call: TRBD1; cdr3_length: 15; cdr3_aa: CASSLGTGGFQPQHF
j_call: TRBJ2-1; v_call: TRBV4-3; d_call: TRBD1; cdr3_length: 15; cdr3_aa: CASSLDRGSYNEQFF
j_call: TRBJ2-7; v_call: TRBV4-3; d_call: NA; cdr3_length: 15; cdr3_aa: CASSQGRGQNYEQYF
j_call: TRBJ2-7; v_call: TRBV7-2; d_call: TRBD2; cdr3_length: 17; cdr3_aa: CASSLGWASGSLYEQYF
j_call: TRBJ2-1; v_call: TRBV11-2; d_call: NA; cdr3_length: 13; cdr3_aa: CASSGLRFDEQFF
j_call: TRBJ2-7; v_call: TRBV5-1; d_call: NA; cdr3_length: 13; cdr3_aa: CASSLDVSYEQYF
j_call: TRBJ2-1; v_call: TRBV29-1; d_call: TRBD1; cdr3_length: 15; cdr3_aa: CSVPRDRVSYNEQFF